The 25 T cell receptor beta chains below all came from one sample that was sequenced in a study of control samples from healthy donors and cancer patients. The protocol was immunoSEQ multiplex PCR, while the TCRdb copy is restricted to in-frame clones and leaves out a portion. The sample includes fewer than 90,000 clones, 80% to 90% of them seen just once. Sequenced: PBMCs. The origin of the receptors is a woman in her sixties with head and neck cancer.

The chain couples TRBV6-5 to TRBJ2-7; D not certain. This CDR3 contains 14 residues. Trimming removed 4 bases from V and 6 bases from J, with 16 bases in between. CDR1 and CDR2 (germline): MNHEY, SVGAGI. CDR3 amino acids: CASSFLGPETEQYF. The CDR3 nucleotides are TGTGCCAGCAGTTTCCTCGGACCGGAGACCGAGCAGTACTTC.

The gene calls are TRBV6-5 and TRBJ2-7, with a possible D match to TRBD1 (6 bases). Trimming removed 2 bases at V and 0 bases at J, with 8 bases between. Germline loops: CDR1 MNHEY, CDR2 SVGAGI. The CDR3 has 14 residues. CDR3 nucleotides: TGTGCCAGCAGTTACGGGGACATCTCCTACGAGCAGTACTTC. This translates into CASSYGDISYEQYF.

The chain carries TRBV19 and TRBJ2-7; 11 positions match TRBD2. Trimming cost V 5 bases and J 3 bases; bases outside gene matches: 3. The CDR3 consists of 14 residues. Germline V gene lookup returns CDR1 LNHDA and CDR2 SQIVND (reference sequence). CDR3 bases: TGTGCCAGTAGTCCTCTAGCGGGGGGCTACGAGCAGTACTTC. Encoded protein: CASSPLAGGYEQYF.

This chain uses TRBV2 with TRBJ2-3; D may be TRBD2 (5 bases). Between the trimmed V and J ends, which lost 1 base and 0 bases, there was a span of 11 bases. The CDR3 is 16 residues long. Per the germline V gene, CDR1 is SNHLY and CDR2 is FYNNEI. CDR3 loop: CASSEVRLASTDTQYF. CDR3 DNA sequence: TGTGCCAGCAGTGAAGTTCGCCTAGCCAGCACAGATACGCAGTATTTT.

The chain has TRBV2 and TRBJ2-5; the match to TRBD1 covers 8 bases. V lost 5 bases to trimming and J lost 4 bases; unmatched junction nucleotides: 12. Germline CDR1 and CDR2: SNHLY and FYNNEI. The CDR3 has 16 residues. DNA of the CDR3: TGTGCCAGCAGTTTGATGCAGGGGGCATATCGAGAGACCCAGTACTTC. Its translation: CASSLMQGAYRETQYF.

This chain uses TRBV30 with TRBJ2-1; perhaps TRBD2 as D (5 bases). CDR1 is GTSNPN and CDR2 is SVGIG in the germline V gene (reference sequence). V dropped 0 bases and J dropped 4 bases, with 16 bases sitting between them. The CDR3 loop spans 16 amino acids. CDR3 loop: CAWSVRWRLGYNEQFF. CDR3 sequence (DNA): TGTGCCTGGAGTGTAAGGTGGAGGCTAGGGTACAATGAGCAGTTCTTC.

The rearrangement joins TRBV18 to TRBJ1-1, with a tentative D call TRBD1 (5 bases). Germline values: CDR1 KGHSH, CDR2 LQKENI. V gave up 3 bases and J gave up 4 bases, with 15 bases separating them. The CDR3 covers 15 residues. CDR3 amino acids: CASSPLRDSSTEAFF. CDR3 nucleotide sequence: TGTGCCAGCTCACCTCTCCGGGACTCAAGCACTGAAGCTTTCTTT.

The gene calls are TRBV6-5 and TRBJ1-6; 7 nucleotides agree with TRBD1. The CDR3 is made up of 15 amino acids. J gave up 4 bases and V 4 bases, and 4 bases lay outside the gene matches. The V gene's germline CDR1 is MNHEY and CDR2 SVGAGI. In DNA, the CDR3 is TGTGCCAGCAGTTTGTCGGGACAGTATAATTCACCCCTCCACTTT. This encodes CASSLSGQYNSPLHF.

This chain uses TRBV10-3 with TRBJ1-1; D possibly corresponds to TRBD1 (6 bases). Germline CDR1 ENHRY, CDR2 SYGVKD. This CDR3 comprises 16 residues. The V end was cut by 6 bases, the J end by 1 base, with 18 bases between. The CDR3 sequence: CAISRRRQDTNTEAFF. The CDR3 DNA reads TGTGCCATCAGCCGGCGCCGACAGGACACGAACACTGAAGCTTTCTTT.

This chain links TRBV4-1 with TRBJ1-1; no definite D call. Germline assignment: CDR1 MGHRA and CDR2 YSYEKL. CDR3 length: 15 residues. V was trimmed by 2 bases and J by 2 bases, leaving 12 bases between them. The chain's CDR3 is CASSQLLTGNTEAFF. CDR3 nucleotides: TGCGCCAGCAGCCAACTCCTCACGGGAAACACTGAAGCTTTCTTT.

V and J are TRBV3-1 (or the pseudogene TRBV3-2) and TRBJ2-2; 7 bases fit TRBD1. Germline trimming cut 2 bases from V and 4 bases from J; bases unmatched to any gene: 7. The CDR3 contains 16 residues. The germline CDR1 and CDR2 sequences are LGHDT and YNNKEL (reference sequence). Written as DNA, the CDR3 is TGTGCCAGCAGCCAACGGGGACAGTGGAGCACCGGGGAGCTGTTTTTT. Amino acid sequence: CASSQRGQWSTGELFF.

The rearrangement links TRBV7-2 to TRBJ2-4; weak D call: TRBD2 (6 bases). Trimming cost V 5 bases and J 0 bases, with 17 bases left between them. CDR1 and CDR2 from the germline V gene are SGHTA and FQGNSA. The CDR3 is made up of 17 amino acids. The CDR3 DNA is TGTGCCAGCAGCCCTCCCAGCGGGCGCATAGCCAAAAACATTCAGTACTTC. Residues: CASSPPSGRIAKNIQYF.

V is TRBV5-1 and J is TRBJ1-2; possibly TRBD1 for D (5 bases). CDR1 is SGHRS and CDR2 is YFSETQ in the germline V gene. The V and J ends lost 0 bases and 4 bases respectively, with 10 bases between them. The CDR3 length is 14 residues. The CDR3 DNA follows: TGCGCCAGCAGCTTGGAGGGGCGCCTCTATGGCTACACCTTC. The encoded protein is CASSLEGRLYGYTF.

This clone was recorded once. J is TRBJ2-3 and V is TRBV19; D is unclear. From germline, CDR1 is LNHDA and CDR2 SQIVND (reference sequence). Trimming removed 3 bases from V and 6 bases from J, with 10 bases in between. The CDR3 is 13 residues long. This CDR3 is CASSMSGTDTQYF. DNA for the CDR3: TGTGCCAGTAGTATGTCAGGAACGGATACGCAGTATTTT. Based on the CDR3 plus reference TRBV19 and TRBJ2-3, the full variable domain is DGGITQSPKYLFRKEGQNVTLSCEQNLNHDAMYWYRQDPGQGLRLIYYSQIVNDFQKGDIAEGYSVSREKKESFPLTVTSAQKNPTAFYLCASSMSGTDTQYFGPGTRLTVL.

V usage is TRBV25-1 and J usage is TRBJ1-5; the match to TRBD1 covers 7 bases. V trimming: 3 bases; J trimming: 2 bases; junction bases outside the gene matches: 1. The germline V gene encodes CDR1 MGHDK and CDR2 SYGVNS. The CDR3 runs 14 residues. This CDR3 reads CASSDTGGNQPQHF. The CDR3 nucleotides read TGTGCCAGCAGTGATACAGGGGGCAATCAGCCCCAGCATTTT.

Here the CDR3 reads CASSQDLAGKETQYF. For the CDR3, the DNA is TGTGCCAGCAGCCAAGATTTAGCGGGGAAAGAGACCCAGTACTTC. The genes are TRBV3-1 (or the pseudogene TRBV3-2) and TRBJ2-5; 8 nucleotides match TRBD2. The CDR3 sequence is 15 residues long. Per the germline V gene, CDR1 is LGHDT and CDR2 is YNNKEL (reference sequence). Trimming at V came to 0 bases and at J to 3 bases, leaving 3 bases not matched to a gene.

This rearrangement joins TRBV27 to TRBJ2-3; possible D gene TRBD1, 6 bases. Germline CDR1 MNHEY, CDR2 SMNVEV (reference sequence). V lost 6 bases and J lost 0, with 19 bases in between. This CDR3 has 17 amino acids. CDR3 sequence reads: CASSLESGVASTDTQYF. The CDR3 DNA follows: TGTGCCAGCAGCTTAGAGTCAGGGGTAGCTAGCACAGATACGCAGTATTTT.

This clone is medium-sized in the sample. The chain joins TRBV7-3 to TRBJ2-5; D perhaps matches TRBD2 (6 bases). Trimming stripped 3 bases from V and 0 bases from J, with 14 bases between. The germline CDR1 and CDR2 sequences are SGHTA and FQGTGA. This CDR3 has 16 amino acids. CDR3 bases: TGTGCCAGCAGCTTGGCGGGGAAAGGGTACCAAGAGACCCAGTACTTC. It translates to CASSLAGKGYQETQYF. The variable domain in full, completed from reference TRBV7-3 and TRBJ2-5, reads GAGVSQTPSNKVTEKGKYVELRCDPISGHTALYWYRQSLGQGPEFLIYFQGTGAADDSGLPNDRFFAVRPEGSVSTLKIQRTERGDSAVYLCASSLAGKGYQETQYFGPGTRLLVL.

J is TRBJ2-3 and V is TRBV11-3; 7 bases agree with TRBD2. The CDR3 is made up of 14 amino acids. Germline-derived CDR1 and CDR2 are SGHNT and YENEEA. Trimming removed 5 bases from V and 2 bases from J; junction bases left unmatched: 4. The CDR3 DNA reads as TGTGCCAGCAGCCGAGCGGGACTCACAGATACGCAGTATTTT. Protein: CASSRAGLTDTQYF.

The V gene is TRBV28, the J gene TRBJ1-2, with D possibly TRBD1 on 6 matching bases. V was pared by 5 bases and J by 4 bases, with 17 bases between. CDR3 length: 15 amino acids. Germline CDR1 reads MDHEN; CDR2 reads SYDVKM. CDR3 protein: CASSPAGGLSYGYTF. In nucleotides, the CDR3 is TGTGCCAGCAGTCCAGCGGGGGGGCTCAGCTATGGCTACACCTTC.

In regard to this clone: This same CDR3 is encoded by further DNA sequences in the sample. V gene TRBV18 combines with J gene TRBJ2-1, with D perhaps TRBD1 (6 bases). Germline CDR1 is KGHSH and CDR2 is LQKENI. The CDR3 spans 17 residues. V lost 4 bases to trimming and J lost 0 bases, with 16 bases between them. The CDR3 nucleotides are TGTGCCAGCTCACTACAAATAGGACAGAACTCCTACAATGAGCAGTTCTTC. This gives the protein CASSLQIGQNSYNEQFF.

V and J are TRBV7-9 and TRBJ1-2, with D unresolved. Trimming took 4 bases from V and 6 from J, leaving 12 bases between them. Germline V gives CDR1 SEHNR, CDR2 FQNEAQ (reference sequence). CDR3 size: 13 residues. DNA for the CDR3: TGTGCCAGCAGCTCGCGGAACTCAGATGGCTACACCTTC. It encodes CASSSRNSDGYTF.

This chain uses TRBV5-1 with TRBJ1-2; 7 bases agree with TRBD1. CDR1 SGHRS and CDR2 YFSETQ come from the germline V gene. V shed 2 bases, J shed 2 bases, and the junction held 9 bases outside the gene matches. The CDR3 consists of 16 residues. CDR3 amino acids: CASSFDPGQSNYGYTF. The CDR3 DNA is TGCGCCAGCAGCTTTGATCCGGGACAGTCCAACTATGGCTACACCTTC.

The sample holds one count of this clone. This rearrangement joins TRBV19 to TRBJ2-7; TRBD1 matches at 10 bases. V was clipped by 4 bases and J by 4 bases; unmatched bases: 7. The V gene's germline CDR1 is LNHDA and CDR2 SQIVND (reference sequence). This CDR3 is 15 amino acids long. CDR3 bases: TGTGCCAGTAGTAGCCCGGGACAGGGGTTGTACGAGCAGTACTTC. Residues: CASSSPGQGLYEQYF.

V is TRBV7-2 and J is TRBJ2-7; D uncertain. Trimming cost V 1 base and J 2 bases, with 12 bases left between them. The germline gives CDR1 SGHTA, CDR2 FQGNSA. The CDR3 contains 15 residues. DNA for the CDR3: TGTGCCAGCAGCTTAGTCGCGGAAGTAGCCTACGAGCAGTACTTC. Its translation: CASSLVAEVAYEQYF.